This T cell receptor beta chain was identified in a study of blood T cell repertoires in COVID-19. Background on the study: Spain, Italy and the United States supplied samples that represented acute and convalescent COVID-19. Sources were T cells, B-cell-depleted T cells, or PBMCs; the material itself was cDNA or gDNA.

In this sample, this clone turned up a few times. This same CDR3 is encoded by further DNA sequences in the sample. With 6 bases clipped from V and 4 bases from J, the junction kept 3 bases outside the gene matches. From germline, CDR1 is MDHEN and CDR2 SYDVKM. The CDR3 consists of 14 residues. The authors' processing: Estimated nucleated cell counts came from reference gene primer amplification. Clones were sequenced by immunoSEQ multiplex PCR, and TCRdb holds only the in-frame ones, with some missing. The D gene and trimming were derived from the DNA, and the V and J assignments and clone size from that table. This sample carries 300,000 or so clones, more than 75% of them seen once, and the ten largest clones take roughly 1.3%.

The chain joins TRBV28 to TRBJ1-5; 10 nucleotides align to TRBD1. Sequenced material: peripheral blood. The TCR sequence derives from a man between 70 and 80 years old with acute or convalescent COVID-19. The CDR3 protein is CASSRTGGNQPQHF. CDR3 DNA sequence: TGTGCCAGCAGCAGGACAGGGGGTAATCAGCCCCAGCATTTT.